Here is one T cell receptor beta chain with its context. The antigen is undetermined. In the PCR, 60 Vbeta and 13 Jbeta primers were used. Generated by immunoSEQ multiplex PCR, the TCRdb table keeps only in-frame clones and is missing some. This sample has approximately 150,000 clones; about three fifths occur once, and the top ten carry around 7.1%. Between the trimmed V and J ends, which lost 5 bases and 2 bases, there was a span of 10 bases. The germline CDR1 and CDR2 sequences are KGHSH and LQKENI. There are 13 residues in the CDR3. These data belong to a study of cytomegalovirus exposure and HLA in healthy donors. The study's findings and limits: In all likelihood, a cluster of highly shared sequence variants was a sequencing artifact.

The sequencing input was PBMCs. This sequence joins TRBV18 and TRBJ2-7; the D gene is possibly TRBD1 (5 bases). The clonotype originates from a woman aged 55 to 70 in good health and CMV-seropositive. DNA of the CDR3: TGTGCCAGCTCAGTGGACATAACCTACGAGCAGTACTTC. Amino acids: CASSVDITYEQYF.